These 19 T cell receptor beta chains came from one sample sequenced in a study of OX40 agonist ivuxolimab in advanced cancers. Assay: immunoSEQ multiplex PCR; the TCRdb copy retains only in-frame clones and omits some. The table includes roughly 80,000 clones, roughly 91% detected once. This material consisted of CD4+ or CD8+ T cells sorted from blood, taken in a trial of the OX40 agonist ivuxolimab. The receptors were gathered from an adult with an advanced solid tumor such as melanoma, head and neck, liver or kidney cancer.

The chain carries TRBV27 and TRBJ2-3; no definite D call. The CDR3 loop spans 14 amino acids. Germline CDR1 and CDR2: MNHEY and SMNVEV (reference sequence). Trimming removed 5 bases at V and 4 bases at J, with 13 bases between. The CDR3 DNA reads as TGTGCCAGCAGTCCCTCGTCGATCCCAGATACGCAGTATTTT. Translated, it gives CASSPSSIPDTQYF.

The J gene is TRBJ2-3, the V gene TRBV11-2; maybe TRBD2 (6 bases). Trimming took 0 bases from V and 1 from J, leaving 11 bases between them. Germline CDR1 SGHAT, CDR2 FQNNGV. This CDR3 spans 16 amino acids. The CDR3 region is CASSLEWGGGTDTQYF. CDR3 DNA sequence: TGTGCCAGCAGCTTAGAATGGGGCGGGGGCACAGATACGCAGTATTTT.

The V and J genes are TRBV2 and TRBJ2-7, with D perhaps TRBD1 or TRBD2 (5 bases each). The CDR3 has 15 amino acids. Looked up from germline, CDR1 is SNHLY and CDR2 is FYNNEI. V dropped 7 bases and J dropped 5 bases, with 21 bases sitting between them. CDR3 in amino acids: CASNRIVGTLDEQYF. The CDR3 DNA follows: TGTGCCAGCAATCGTATCGTCGGGACGCTCGACGAGCAGTACTTC.

The chain couples TRBV5-5 to TRBJ2-1; no definite D call. Trimming removed 0 bases from V and 2 bases from J, with 9 bases in between. There are 15 residues in the CDR3. In germline, CDR1 is SGHKS, CDR2 YYEKEE (reference sequence). CDR3 in amino acids: CASSLAGLAYNEQFF. The DNA for the CDR3 is TGTGCCAGCAGCTTGGCTGGCCTTGCCTACAATGAGCAGTTCTTC.

The chain couples TRBV18 to TRBJ1-5; TRBD1 might be the D (6 bases). Germline-derived CDR1 and CDR2 are KGHSH and LQKENI. Trimming took 3 bases from V and 7 from J, leaving 7 bases between them. The CDR3 is 12 amino acids. The CDR3 coding sequence is TGTGCCAGCTCACCGCAGGGGCAGCCCCAGCATTTT. This encodes CASSPQGQPQHF.

The chain has TRBV29-1 and TRBJ2-7, with 14 bases aligning to TRBD2. In germline, CDR1 is SQVTM, CDR2 ANQGSEA. The CDR3 is 14 residues long. Unmatched junction bases numbered 3, after V lost 6 bases and J lost 2 bases. CDR3 sequence: CSVGLAGETYEQYF. The CDR3 region has the DNA TGCAGCGTGGGACTAGCGGGAGAGACCTACGAGCAGTACTTC.

V and J are TRBV6-1 and TRBJ2-7; D perhaps matches TRBD2 (5 bases). Trimming removed 4 bases from V and 1 base from J, with 8 bases in between. Looked up from germline, CDR1 is MNHNS and CDR2 is SASEGT. The CDR3 length is 13 residues. CDR3 region: CASSVGGSYEQYF. The CDR3 DNA is TGTGCCAGCAGTGTAGGAGGATCCTACGAGCAGTACTTC.

This clone has only one observation. This sequence joins TRBV28 and TRBJ1-1; D is unresolved. The V and J ends lost 6 bases and 0 bases respectively, with 5 bases between them. The CDR3 sequence is 12 residues long. Germline V CDR1 and CDR2: MDHEN, SYDVKM. The CDR3 DNA reads as TGTGCCAGCAGCTTGTTGAACACTGAAGCTTTCTTT. This encodes CASSLLNTEAFF.

The chain employs TRBV11-2 and TRBJ2-7; D may be TRBD2 (6 bases). The germline V gene has CDR1 SGHAT and CDR2 FQNNGV. V shed 4 bases and J shed 7 bases, with 17 bases lying between them. CDR3 length: 14 amino acids. CDR3 nucleotides: TGTGCCAGCAGCTCCATTCGGGACGGGGGAGAGCAGTACTTC. Its translation: CASSSIRDGGEQYF.

This chain links TRBV11-2 with TRBJ1-1; D gene ambiguous. This CDR3 region has 14 residues. Germline-derived CDR1 and CDR2 are SGHAT and FQNNGV. Between the trimmed V and J ends, which lost 2 bases and 7 bases, there was a span of 14 bases. This CDR3 is CASSLTTRLVEAFF. The CDR3 bases are TGTGCCAGCAGCTTAACTACTCGACTGGTTGAAGCTTTCTTT.

This chain connects TRBV29-1 to TRBJ2-1, with 7 nucleotides matching TRBD2. V dropped 4 bases and J dropped 3; count of bases not matched to a gene: 6. The CDR3 runs 14 residues. Germline assignment: CDR1 SQVTM and CDR2 ANQGSEA. Here the CDR3 DNA reads TGCAGCGTTGGAGGGAGGGGAAACTACAATGAGCAGTTCTTC. As protein: CSVGGRGNYNEQFF.

The chain uses TRBV10-3 and TRBJ1-1; the D gene is possibly TRBD1 (6 bases). The CDR3 has 14 amino acids. Germline CDR1 is ENHRY and CDR2 is SYGVKD. The ends were cut back, 3 bases at V and 3 bases at J, with 11 bases in the middle. CDR3 region: CAISDLGGDTEAFF. CDR3 nucleotides: TGTGCCATCAGTGATTTAGGGGGTGACACTGAAGCTTTCTTT.

The chain recombines TRBV7-2 with TRBJ2-7; either TRBD1 or TRBD2 may fit D (5 bases each). Germline loops: CDR1 SGHTA, CDR2 FQGNSA. V was clipped by 10 bases and J by 0 bases, with 13 bases between them. This CDR3 has 13 residues. CDR3 DNA sequence: TGTGCCACCACCGGGACCGACTCCTACGAGCAGTACTTC. It codes for CATTGTDSYEQYF.

V usage is TRBV27 and J usage is TRBJ1-1; unclear D gene. There are 15 residues in the CDR3. Germline CDR1 is MNHEY and CDR2 is SMNVEV (reference sequence). V dropped 4 bases and J dropped 5 bases, with 17 bases sitting between them. The CDR3 nucleotides read TGTGCCAGCAGTTCCGTCGAAAAGTGGGGAACTGAAGCTTTCTTT. Protein: CASSSVEKWGTEAFF.

The rearrangement uses TRBV15 and TRBJ2-3; D uncertain. V lost 8 bases and J lost 2, with 17 bases in between. This CDR3 comprises 15 residues. Germline V gene sequence: CDR1 LNHNV, CDR2 YYDKDF (reference sequence). The DNA for the CDR3 is TGTGCCACCCGAAACCCAAAAAGTTCCACAGATACGCAGTATTTT. Its translation: CATRNPKSSTDTQYF.

The chain is built from TRBV6-4 and TRBJ2-1, with TRBD1 matching 9 bases. The CDR3 length is 16 residues. V dropped 4 bases and J dropped 0; count of bases not matched to a gene: 4. Germline CDR1 MRHNA, CDR2 SNTAGT. The chain's CDR3 is CASSVGQGSSYNEQFF. CDR3 DNA sequence: TGTGCCAGCAGTGTGGGACAGGGTTCCTCCTACAATGAGCAGTTCTTC.

V and J are TRBV25-1 and TRBJ2-3; D remains ambiguous. Trimming shortened V by 1 base and J by 6 bases, and 11 bases separated the two germline ends. The CDR3 contains 14 residues. CDR1 and CDR2 (germline): MGHDK, SYGVNS. CDR3 sequence: CASSEFLSTDTQYF. The CDR3 nucleotides are TGTGCCAGCAGTGAATTTCTCTCGACGGATACGCAGTATTTT.

This chain uses TRBV6-5 with TRBJ1-1; D uncertain. V lost 4 bases to trimming and J lost 0 bases, with 6 bases between them. The length of the CDR3 is 13 residues. The V gene's germline CDR1 is MNHEY and CDR2 SVGAGI. The CDR3 DNA follows: TGTGCCAGCAGTTTCTTAATGAACACTGAAGCTTTCTTT. Protein product: CASSFLMNTEAFF.

The V call is TRBV28, the J call TRBJ1-4; D uncertain. This CDR3 comprises 12 residues. The V end was cut by 8 bases, the J end by 4 bases, with 8 bases between. Looked up from germline, CDR1 is MDHEN and CDR2 is SYDVKM. CDR3 in DNA: TGTGCCAGCCTTGGCATTAATGAAAAACTGTTTTTT. This gives the protein CASLGINEKLFF.